The clone carrying this TCR beta chain was observed a single time. This sample is part of a study of blood T cell repertoires in COVID-19. Overall study context: Acute and convalescent COVID-19 specimens originated in the United States, Italy and Spain.

Authors' data handling: Reference gene primer amplification gave estimated nucleated cell counts. Profiled with immunoSEQ multiplex PCR; TCRdb holds only in-frame clones, not every one. That table is the source of V, J and clone size, and D and trimming were worked out from the DNA. Of a few hundred thousand clones detected, approximately 90% appear once; the ten largest clones hold more than 0.7%. The CDR3 loop spans 16 amino acids. The ends were cut back, 4 bases at V and 2 bases at J, with 17 bases in the middle. The germline V gene has CDR1 SGHRS and CDR2 YFSETQ. The chain couples TRBV5-1 to TRBJ2-3; D is possibly TRBD1 (6 bases). This clonotype was obtained from a man between 18 and 29 years old with COVID-19, enrolled during active disease. Sequencing was carried out using peripheral blood. The CDR3 region is CASSTHRDIPTDTQYF. The CDR3 coding sequence is TGCGCCAGCAGCACCCACCGGGACATACCCACAGATACGCAGTATTTT.